Listed below are T cell receptor beta chains from one sample, sequenced in a study of blood T cell repertoires in COVID-19. TCRdb's copy holds only in-frame clones and misses some; the assay was immunoSEQ multiplex PCR. In the table there are fewer than 100,000 clones, 86% of which are singletons. Sequencing was done on a sample of peripheral blood. The source is a man aged 55 to 70 with acute or convalescent COVID-19. Both conserved end residues are part of each CDR3. D genes are given only for firm matches.

>-|TRBJ1-4|TRBV4-1
CASSQGWTADNEKLFF
TGCGCCAGCAGCCAAGGTTGGACAGCCGATAATGAAAAACTGTTTTTT
>-|TRBJ2-7|TRBV2
CASSVGANNEQYF
TGTGCCAGCAGTGTAGGGGCGAACAACGAGCAGTACTTC
>-|TRBJ1-3|TRBV7-9
CASSFIRSGNTIYF
TGTGCCAGCAGCTTCATTCGGTCTGGAAACACCATATATTTT
>-|TRBJ2-1|TRBV7-9
CASSRTGIRQFF
TGTGCCAGCAGCAGGACCGGGATTCGGCAGTTCTTC
>TRBD1|TRBJ1-2|TRBV4-3
CASSYRGYGYTF
TGCGCCAGCAGCTACAGGGGCTATGGCTACACCTTC
>-|TRBJ1-1|TRBV30
CAWSDRGTEAFF
TGTGCCTGGAGTGACCGAGGGACTGAAGCTTTCTTT
>-|TRBJ2-2|TRBV12-3/TRBV12-4
CASSLSYGELFF
TGTGCCAGCAGTTTATCTTACGGGGAGCTGTTTTTT
>-|TRBJ1-1|TRBV10-3
CAISRTQETNTEAFF
TGTGCCATCAGTAGAACACAGGAGACGAACACTGAAGCTTTCTTT
>TRBD2|TRBJ2-3|TRBV5-6
CASSLRLAGAADTQYF
TGTGCCAGCAGCCTACGTCTAGCGGGTGCGGCAGATACGCAGTATTTT
>TRBD2|TRBJ2-3|TRBV7-2
CASSLVSPTSGDPTDTQYF
TGTGCCAGCAGCTTAGTCAGTCCGACTAGCGGGGACCCCACAGATACGCAGTATTTT
>TRBD1|TRBJ1-3|TRBV2
CASTPATGTAGNTIYF
TGTGCCAGCACACCAGCGACAGGGACAGCAGGAAACACCATATATTTT
>-|TRBJ1-1|TRBV6-2/TRBV6-3
CASSEWRVNTEAFF
TGTGCCAGCAGCGAATGGAGGGTGAACACTGAAGCTTTCTTT